This T cell receptor (beta chain) was identified during a study of blood T cell repertoires in COVID-19. In the study overall: The analysed material was cDNA or gDNA that came from T cells, B-cell-depleted T cells, or PBMCs.

Method: immunoSEQ multiplex PCR; TCRdb's copy keeps in-frame clones and lacks some. The sample carries about 500,000 clones, roughly 89% recorded once. What was sequenced was peripheral blood. The clonotype comes from a man aged 18 to 35 with COVID-19, enrolled during active disease.

The CDR3, as DNA: TGTGCCAGCAGTGAACTAGCGGGAGTTGGCTCAGATACGCAGTATTTT. Translated: CASSELAGVGSDTQYF. The chain combines TRBV6-1 with TRBJ2-3; the match to TRBD2 covers 10 bases. The V and J ends lost 2 bases and 4 bases, in that order; junction bases with no gene match: 6. Germline CDR1 MNHNS, CDR2 SASEGT. The CDR3 is 16 residues long.